The rows below give T cell receptor beta chains drawn from one sample of a study of response to subunit inactivated influenza vaccine. TCRdb redid the calling of the RT-PCR reads with MiXCR, one entry per CDR3 protein. The sample lists about 240,000 distinct CDR3 sequences, approximately 12% occurring once. The sample here was non-naive T cells sorted from PBMCs, taken around two weeks before vaccination. The source is a man aged 50 to 60 who received an inactivated influenza vaccine. The CDR3 runs from the conserved cysteine through the conserved F or W. A D gene is named only where the DNA matches it firmly. Some rows mark clone size as missing; the rest say once, few, many or name a class of expanded clone.

cdr3_nt cdr3_aa clone_size d_call j_call v_call
TGTGCCAGCAGTTTCCTCACCAGGGACAGGGGGGGTAAGAATGAGCAGTTCTTC CASSFLTRDRGGKNEQFF few TRBD1 TRBJ2-1 TRBV28
TGTGCCTGGAGTGTACTTGTCGCGGGAAATACGCAGTATTTT CAWSVLVAGNTQYF few NA TRBJ2-3 TRBV30
TGTGCCAGCAGTGAACATGGTAACCGCGGGGGAGAGCAGTACTTC CASSEHGNRGGEQYF many TRBD2 TRBJ2-7 TRBV6-1
TGCAGTGCCCCTGGACTAGCGGGACCCTACAATGAGCAGTTCTTC CSAPGLAGPYNEQFF many TRBD2 TRBJ2-1 TRBV20-1
TGTGCCAGTAGTATAGCACGTGGGGACTCCTACGAGCAGTACTTC CASSIARGDSYEQYF NA NA TRBJ2-7 TRBV19
TGCAGTGCTAAGGCCTTTGGTCATGGGACAGATACGCAGTATTTT CSAKAFGHGTDTQYF few NA TRBJ2-3 TRBV20-1
TGTGCCAGCACCGAGGGCGGTCTGGGGGAGACCCAGTACTTC CASTEGGLGETQYF NA NA TRBJ2-5 TRBV28
TGTGCCAGCAGCTTCTCTAGCGGGAGAAGCGAGCAGTACTTC CASSFSSGRSEQYF few TRBD2 TRBJ2-7 TRBV7-2
TGTGCCAGCAGAGGACAGAGCCCTACCAAAAACATTCAGTACTTC CASRGQSPTKNIQYF many NA TRBJ2-4 TRBV28
TGCGCCAGCAGCGGCGGGACAGAGTTTGGTACGCAGTATTTT CASSGGTEFGTQYF NA NA TRBJ2-3 TRBV5-1
TGTGCCAGCTCACCGGAATATGGGGGGGGCACAGATACGCAGTATTTT CASSPEYGGGTDTQYF NA TRBD2 TRBJ2-3 TRBV18
TGTGCCAGCAGCCAAACCAGGTCGGGTTCACCCCTCCACTTT CASSQTRSGSPLHF few NA TRBJ1-6 TRBV3-1
TGTGCCAGCAGTTTAGCGCTGTTGTTTGAGGGGCATAATCAGCCCCAGCATTTT CASSLALLFEGHNQPQHF few NA TRBJ1-5 TRBV12-3/TRBV12-4
TGTGCCATCAGTGAGTTAGCGGGGAGCACAGATACGCAGTATTTT CAISELAGSTDTQYF NA TRBD2 TRBJ2-3 TRBV10-3
TGTGCCAGCAGCTTAGATGTTGGCCGGGCGGGTGAGCAGTTCTTC CASSLDVGRAGEQFF NA NA TRBJ2-1 TRBV7-9
TGTGCCAGCAGCTTGGACGGGACCAGCTATGGCTACACCTTC CASSLDGTSYGYTF few NA TRBJ1-2 TRBV7-9
TGCGCCAGCAGCCAAGATCCGAGCGGGGGGTACAATGAGCAGTTCTTC CASSQDPSGGYNEQFF NA TRBD2 TRBJ2-1 TRBV4-3
TGTGCCAGCAGTCGAATCCGGGACCTGAGGGAGACCCAGTACTTC CASSRIRDLRETQYF many NA TRBJ2-5 TRBV28
TGTGCCAGCAGCGTAGATCTAGGCACAGATACGCAGTATTTT CASSVDLGTDTQYF few NA TRBJ2-3 TRBV9
TGCAGTGCCACCACAGGGGTGTTAGGGGAAAAACTGTTTTTT CSATTGVLGEKLFF many TRBD1 TRBJ1-4 TRBV20-1
TGCGCCAGCAGCTTAGGGACAGGGGTGTACGAGCAGTACTTC CASSLGTGVYEQYF many TRBD1 TRBJ2-7 TRBV5-1
TGCAGTGCTAGAGGGCCAGGGACCGAGCAGTACTTC CSARGPGTEQYF NA NA TRBJ2-7 TRBV20-1
TGTGCCAGCAGTGAGGGCAGGGGAGGGTACACTGAAGCTTTCTTT CASSEGRGGYTEAFF many NA TRBJ1-1 TRBV25-1
TGCAGTGCTAGAGACTGGACGACTAGCGGGGGGAGCACAGATACGCAGTATTTT CSARDWTTSGGSTDTQYF NA TRBD2 TRBJ2-3 TRBV20-1
TGTGCCAGCAGCTTGGGTCCCGCAGGGGGGAGGAATGAGCAGTTCTTC CASSLGPAGGRNEQFF many NA TRBJ2-1 TRBV5-5
TGCGCCAGGCCCGGGGGGCCCCAGTACTTC CARPGGPQYF few NA TRBJ2-5 TRBV10-2
TGTGCCAGCAGCCAAGCCGGGGTAGGGAATGAGCAGTTCTTC CASSQAGVGNEQFF many NA TRBJ2-1 TRBV4-2
TGTGCCAGCTCACCCCGAGGTCCGGGACTGGGAGAGACCCAGTACTTC CASSPRGPGLGETQYF NA NA TRBJ2-5 TRBV18
TGTGCCAGCAGTAACGCAGGGACCTACGAGCAGTACTTC CASSNAGTYEQYF NA NA TRBJ2-7 TRBV25-1
TGTGCCAGCAGTGCGGAACGTGAGCAGTTCTTC CASSAEREQFF NA NA TRBJ2-1 TRBV2
TGTGCCACCAGTGATTTGGGCGGGAGCAGGAGATATACGCAGTATTTT CATSDLGGSRRYTQYF NA TRBD2 TRBJ2-3 TRBV24-1
TGTGCCAGCAGCTTAGATCGTATGGGGGCCCTCCACTTT CASSLDRMGALHF NA NA TRBJ1-6 TRBV11-2
TGCGCCAGCAGCTTAACGGGCGTGACCTACAATGAGCAGTTCTTC CASSLTGVTYNEQFF NA NA TRBJ2-1 TRBV5-1
TGTGCCAGCAGCTTGACTAGGTTGGACGAGCAGTACTTC CASSLTRLDEQYF NA NA TRBJ2-7 TRBV7-2
TGTGCCAGCCAAAGGGGTTCACTCTACGAGCAGTACTTC CASQRGSLYEQYF many NA TRBJ2-7 TRBV12-3/TRBV12-4
TGTGCCACCGATCCTTCGACAGGCTTAAGAAATGAGCAGTTCTTC CATDPSTGLRNEQFF NA NA TRBJ2-1 TRBV10-3